This T cell receptor beta chain was retrieved from a study of T cells after yellow fever vaccination. This clonotype has at least ten counts. TCRdb used MiXCR to reprocess the 5' RACE reads, holding one entry per CDR3 protein. The data hold about 350,000 distinct CDR3 sequences, with around 10% observed a single time. Trimming shortened V by 4 bases and J by 2 bases, and 8 bases separated the two germline ends. Per the germline V gene, CDR1 is SGHDT and CDR2 is YYEEEE. The CDR3 has 13 amino acids. This chain joins TRBV5-6 and TRBJ2-3; D unresolved. The sample here was PBMCs, taken on the day of the first yellow fever vaccination. The origin of this receptor is a young man who received the YFV17D yellow fever vaccine. Here the CDR3 DNA reads TGTGCCAGCAGCGCCACGGCCACAGATACGCAGTATTTT. This translates into CASSATATDTQYF.